Following are 24 T cell receptor beta chains from one sample sequenced in a study of early T cells in non-severe SARS-CoV-2 infection. TCRdb reprocessed the 5' RACE reads with MiXCR, giving one entry per CDR3 protein. The table shows 70,000 or so distinct CDR3 sequences, with approximately 12% occurring only once. Specimen: whole blood. All receptors derive from an adult who was a healthcare worker with PCR-confirmed SARS-CoV-2 infection or an uninfected control (not recorded which).

This clonotype showed up many times. The chain has TRBV20-1 and TRBJ2-7; no clear D gene. The CDR3 contains 14 residues. The V end lost 0 bases, the J end lost 2 bases, and 11 bases lay between the germline ends. Germline CDR1 and CDR2: DFQATT and SNEGSKA (reference sequence). CDR3 DNA sequence: TGCAGTGCTAGAGATGGCCTTAAAACCTACGAGCAGTACTTC. Residues: CSARDGLKTYEQYF.

This clonotype appeared many times. This chain links TRBV9 with TRBJ2-1; D might be TRBD1 or TRBD2, each matching 5 bases. CDR1 and CDR2 from the germline V gene are SGDLS and YYNGEE. V was pared by 4 bases and J by 7 bases, with 12 bases between. CDR3 length equals 13 residues. The CDR3 loop reads CASSQRGWNEQFF. CDR3 in DNA: TGTGCCAGCAGCCAGAGGGGTTGGAATGAGCAGTTCTTC.

This clonotype has a handful of counts. The chain uses TRBV7-6 and TRBJ2-5, with D tentatively TRBD2 (7 bases). The germline V gene has CDR1 SGHVS and CDR2 FNYEAQ. The CDR3 loop spans 15 amino acids. V gave up 8 bases and J gave up 2 bases, with 18 bases separating them. The CDR3 nucleotides read TGTGCCAGCGGCAAAACGGGGGGCAGACAAGAGACCCAGTACTTC. Amino acid sequence: CASGKTGGRQETQYF.

This clonotype has at least ten counts. This chain joins TRBV19 and TRBJ2-1; perhaps TRBD2 as D (6 bases). This CDR3 has 15 residues. The germline V gene encodes CDR1 LNHDA and CDR2 SQIVND (reference sequence). V lost 8 bases and J 4 bases, leaving 18 bases between the germline ends. The chain's CDR3 is CASGSLAVNYNEQFF. The CDR3 nucleotides are TGTGCCAGTGGGTCTTTAGCGGTAAATTACAATGAGCAGTTCTTC.

The genes are TRBV20-1 and TRBJ2-3, with 10 nucleotides matching TRBD1. Germline lookup yields CDR1 DFQATT and CDR2 SNEGSKA (reference sequence). The J segment lost 4 bases and the V segment lost 6 bases, leaving 7 bases of the junction unmatched. The CDR3 covers 14 residues. CDR3 protein: CSAPRQGAADTQYF. The CDR3 DNA follows: TGCAGTGCCCCACGACAGGGGGCCGCAGATACGCAGTATTTT.

This clonotype has ten or more counts. The CDR3: CASIETGALNTEAFF. As DNA, the CDR3 is TGTGCCAGCATTGAGACAGGGGCGCTGAACACTGAAGCTTTCTTT. The genes are TRBV6-1 and TRBJ1-1; TRBD1 agrees at 8 bases. The CDR3 length is 15 residues. J was trimmed by 0 bases and V by 7 bases; bases with no gene match: 7. In germline, CDR1 is MNHNS, CDR2 SASEGT.

This clonotype occurred many times. The chain links TRBV9 to TRBJ2-3; D is undetermined. The CDR3 has 14 amino acids. With 3 bases removed from V and 5 bases from J, the gap between germline ends came to 13 bases. The germline gives CDR1 SGDLS, CDR2 YYNGEE. CDR3 DNA sequence: TGTGCCAGCAGCGGCCGAATAGTTGGAGATACGCAGTATTTT. It encodes CASSGRIVGDTQYF.

This clonotype was picked up many times. The V gene is TRBV19, the J gene TRBJ2-6; 7 bases are shared with TRBD1. The CDR3 consists of 16 residues. Germline values: CDR1 LNHDA, CDR2 SQIVND (reference sequence). Losses at the gene ends were 6 bases for V and 4 bases for J; bases not matched to a gene: 9. In nucleotides, the CDR3 is TGTGCCAGTAGATACCCACAGGGGTTAGGGGCCAACGTCCTGACTTTC. It yields the protein CASRYPQGLGANVLTF.

The rearrangement joins TRBV2 to TRBJ2-1, with TRBD2 identical over 8 bases. V was pared by 4 bases and J by 2 bases, with 4 bases of the junction left unmatched. Germline values: CDR1 SNHLY, CDR2 FYNNEI. CDR3 length: 15 amino acids. The CDR3 DNA is TGTGCCAGCAGTGGGGCGGGGGGCCCCTACAATGAGCAGTTCTTC. This gives the protein CASSGAGGPYNEQFF.

The gene calls are TRBV28 and TRBJ2-2; D is perhaps TRBD1 (6 bases). CDR1 is MDHEN and CDR2 is SYDVKM in the germline V gene. Trimming pared 7 bases from V and 2 bases from J, leaving 14 bases between. The CDR3 totals 15 residues. The DNA for the CDR3 is TGTGCCAGCACCCTTGGGGGCACCAACACCGGGGAGCTGTTTTTT. Protein sequence: CASTLGGTNTGELFF.

The sample holds a few counts of this clonotype. This sequence joins TRBV7-9 and TRBJ2-7, with TRBD1 matching 7 bases. This CDR3 comprises 14 residues. V lost 1 base to trimming and J lost 7 bases; unmatched junction nucleotides: 7. Germline-derived CDR1 and CDR2 are SEHNR and FQNEAQ (reference sequence). This CDR3 reads CASSLGRTGVEQYF. Here the CDR3 DNA reads TGTGCCAGCAGCTTAGGTAGGACAGGCGTTGAGCAGTACTTC. Full variable domain (rest looked up from reference TRBV7-9 and TRBJ2-7): DTGVSQNPRHKITKRGQNVTFRCDPISEHNRLYWYRQTLGQGPEFLTYFQNEAQLEKSRLLSDRFSAERPKGSFSTLEIQRTEQGDSAMYLCASSLGRTGVEQYFGPGTRLTVT.

This clonotype was counted at least ten times. J is TRBJ2-3 and V is TRBV20-1, with TRBD2 matching over 12 bases. The V gene's germline CDR1 is DFQATT and CDR2 SNEGSKA (reference sequence). The trim removed 3 bases at V and 4 bases at J, leaving 8 bases unmatched. The CDR3 is made up of 16 amino acids. DNA of the CDR3: TGCAGTGCTAGTCAAGCTAGCGGGGGGGCCCCAGATACGCAGTATTTT. Protein sequence: CSASQASGGAPDTQYF.

This clonotype was seen many times. V gene TRBV11-2 combines with J gene TRBJ2-1; D ambiguous. CDR1 is SGHAT, CDR2 FQNNGV, per germline. CDR3 length: 11 amino acids. Trimming removed 5 bases from V and 4 bases from J, with 3 bases in between. The CDR3 nucleotides are TGTGCCAGCAGCCGGTACAATGAGCAGTTCTTC. Translated, it gives CASSRYNEQFF.

This clonotype was detected many times. V gene TRBV18 combines with J gene TRBJ2-7, with 9 bases identical to TRBD1. CDR3 size: 15 residues. With 3 bases clipped from V and 4 bases from J, the junction kept 7 bases outside the gene matches. Germline CDR1 and CDR2: KGHSH and LQKENI. CDR3 sequence: CASSPGGQGKYEQYF. CDR3 bases: TGTGCCAGCTCACCCGGGGGACAGGGTAAATACGAGCAGTACTTC.

The genes are TRBV28 and TRBJ1-3; 7 bases line up with TRBD1. This CDR3 is built from 13 residues. Trimming cost V 8 bases and J 5 bases; bases outside gene matches: 6. Germline V gene sequence: CDR1 MDHEN, CDR2 SYDVKM. The CDR3 nucleotides read TGTGCCAGCTCCTCACAGGGGAGAAACACCATATATTTT. Translated: CASSSQGRNTIYF.

This clonotype was seen many times. V is TRBV18 and J is TRBJ1-1; 9 nucleotides agree with TRBD1. This CDR3 region has 16 residues. From germline, CDR1 is KGHSH and CDR2 LQKENI. V was clipped by 3 bases and J by 1 base; unmatched bases: 6. The CDR3 here is CASSPLQQGANTEAFF. CDR3 DNA: TGTGCCAGCTCACCGCTCCAACAGGGGGCGAACACTGAAGCTTTCTTT.

This clonotype was observed at least ten times. As DNA, the CDR3 is TGTGCCAGCAGCCAAGGGACTAGCGGGAGGAGCTCCTACGAGCAGTACTTC. The encoded protein is CASSQGTSGRSSYEQYF. This chain connects TRBV3-1 to TRBJ2-7; 14 nucleotides agree with TRBD2. Trimming took 1 base from V and 0 from J; bases not matched to a gene: 2. CDR3 length: 17 residues. Germline V lookup: CDR1 LGHDT, CDR2 YNNKEL (reference sequence).

This clonotype was detected ten times or more. J is TRBJ2-1 and V is TRBV28; 9 nucleotides agree with TRBD2. This CDR3 spans 14 amino acids. Germline assignment: CDR1 MDHEN and CDR2 SYDVKM. After removal of 8 bases from V and 4 bases from J, the junction contained 6 bases not matched to a gene. CDR3 in amino acids: CASGRRGGYNEQFF. CDR3 coding DNA: TGTGCCAGCGGGCGGCGGGGGGGTTACAATGAGCAGTTCTTC.

This sequence joins TRBV6-2 or TRBV6-3 and TRBJ2-2; 8 bases are shared with TRBD2. The CDR3 is 16 amino acids. In germline, CDR1 is MNHEY, CDR2 SVGEGT. V shed 8 bases, J shed 5 bases, and the junction held 13 bases outside the gene matches. The CDR3 DNA sequence: TGTGCCAGCCGCGGGGTAGCGGGATCGAGAACCGGGGAGCTGTTTTTT. Its protein is CASRGVAGSRTGELFF.

This clonotype was counted many times. J is TRBJ2-4 and V is TRBV29-1; no definite D call. Trimming cost V 4 bases and J 1 base, with 5 bases left between them. There are 12 residues in the CDR3. CDR1 is SQVTM, CDR2 ANQGSEA, per germline. This CDR3 reads CSVVVAKNIQYF. Here the CDR3 DNA reads TGCAGCGTTGTAGTCGCCAAAAACATTCAGTACTTC.

The chain couples TRBV29-1 to TRBJ2-3; 12 bases fit TRBD1. The CDR3 totals 14 residues. Trimming removed 3 bases from V and 4 bases from J; junction bases left unmatched: 2. From germline, CDR1 is SQVTM and CDR2 ANQGSEA. In nucleotides, the CDR3 is TGCAGCGTTGATGGGACAGGGGGCCCAGATACGCAGTATTTT. Amino acid sequence: CSVDGTGGPDTQYF.

This clonotype was found many times. The chain carries TRBV29-1 and TRBJ1-1; tentative D call: TRBD1 (5 bases). V was shortened by 4 bases and J by 4 bases, with 13 bases between the two germline ends. Germline V CDR1 and CDR2: SQVTM, ANQGSEA. This CDR3 spans 13 amino acids. The CDR3 is CSVVTALSTEAFF. In DNA form, the CDR3 reads TGCAGCGTTGTGACAGCCTTGAGCACTGAAGCTTTCTTT.

Ten or more counts support this clonotype. The CDR3 nucleotides read TGTGCCAGCAAGTCCCAAAACTACGAGCAGTACTTC. Translated: CASKSQNYEQYF. V and J are TRBV2 and TRBJ2-7; no clear D gene. With 7 bases removed from V and 3 bases from J, the gap between germline ends came to 10 bases. Germline lookup yields CDR1 SNHLY and CDR2 FYNNEI. The CDR3 extends over 12 amino acids.

Ten or more counts support this clonotype. The chain couples TRBV11-2 to TRBJ2-3, with D maybe TRBD2 (7 bases). The V end lost 1 base, the J end lost 5 bases, and 22 bases lay between the germline ends. Germline V gives CDR1 SGHAT, CDR2 FQNNGV. The CDR3 length is 18 residues. Written as DNA, the CDR3 is TGTGCCAGCAGCTTAGGCAAGGGGACTACCGTAGGGGGAGATACGCAGTATTTT. Translating it yields CASSLGKGTTVGGDTQYF.